This T cell receptor (beta chain) is from a study of CD8+ T cells in alopecia areata (dated by TCRdb to the late 2010s). For context, the study as a whole: Treated patients were enrolled in an open-label pilot trial of oral tofacitinib at 5 to 10 mg twice daily for moderate-to-severe alopecia areata. Patients received tofacitinib for 6 to 18 months and were then followed off drug for 6 months to check for delayed response and recurrence. In both human patients and the C3H/HeJ mouse model, the study applied high-throughput TCRbeta sequencing to look at T cell clonal expansion in alopecia areata. Human TCRbeta sequencing covered scalp tissue and sorted CD4+ and CD8+ peripheral blood T cells from patchy and totalis/universalis alopecia areata patients and healthy controls. Tofacitinib-treated patients had biopsies at baseline and at 4 and 24 weeks of treatment, with a later scalp biopsy in several patients. Scalp clonality was compared across normal scalp (n=4), patchy alopecia areata scalp (n=8), and alopecia totalis/universalis scalp (n=8). RNA was extracted with the PAXgene miRNA kit for fixed scalp, the miRNeasy kit for PBMCs, and the RNeasy kit for mouse skin. TCRbeta CDR3 regions were amplified by immunoSEQ multiplex PCR using 35 Vbeta forward and 13 Jbeta reverse primers.

At the junction V is shortened by 6 bases and J by 5 bases, with 17 bases in between. CDR1 and CDR2 are drawn from the germline V gene: KGHSH, LQKENI. The CDR3 numbers 15 residues from cysteine through phenylalanine. The DNA shown is the 45-base CDR3, in frame from base 1. This specimen's time point label, interpreted: baseline before oral tofacitinib. Lesional scalp punch biopsies and peripheral blood were obtained from alopecia areata patients. PBMCs were separated by density centrifugation and stained for CD3, CD4 and CD8, after which CD4+ and CD8+ T cells were sorted on a FACSAria. Here is what the overall study found, with its caveats: Compared with mice, TCR sequences shared between patients were less clear, possibly partly because of HLA diversity across the patient population. Unlike mouse skin, where gammadelta T cells dominate, normal human skin contains resident alphabeta T cells that get sequenced too, which complicates analysis of the scalp TCR repertoire. Higher clonality and more expanded CD8+ clones were observed in lesional scalp than in normal scalp, particularly in alopecia totalis/universalis, a finding suggestive of antigenic drive.

Libraries were prepared through the immunoSEQ multiplex PCR assay. RNA was extracted from all samples and reverse transcribed into cDNA as template for TCR sequencing. First-strand cDNA was synthesized using SuperScript III with a 2:1 mix of oligo-dT and random hexamers. A synthetic immune receptor repertoire was used to assess amplification bias, and residual bias was removed computationally. Processing in the source paper ran as follows. Raw reads were preprocessed for error removal, and CDR3 was defined according to IMGT conventions as running from the conserved cysteine to phenylalanine. Clonality was calculated as 1 minus Shannon entropy normalized by log2 of the number of productive unique TCRs. Whether each scalp clone was CD4 or CD8 was inferred by checking scalp TCRbeta sequences against the CD4 and CD8 repertoires from sorted blood. TCRdb mirrors the immuneACCESS table, restricted to in-frame sequences. Some clones are absent from its copies; in checked studies, under half trace to an unresolved V gene, and the reason for the others is unknown. For V, J and clone size, that table is used; D and trimming come from the DNA. The sample table lists hundreds of thousands of clones, 67% of them with a count of one. The ten largest make up about 1.3% of the sample.

This clone was found once. Its antigen is currently not known. Base qualities are not at hand, and no much larger clone is one base apart. The rearranged segments are TRBV18 and TRBJ1-3; the D gene cannot be named for sure. The sequence came from a human donor with alopecia areata. The sequencing used CD4+ T cells sorted from blood, collected at week 0. CDR3 loop: CASSLKNGRRNTIYF. The DNA reads TGTGCCAGCTCCCTGAAAAATGGGCGGAGAAACACCATATATTTT.